This TCR beta chain emerged from a study of CD8 T cells in Susac syndrome. Sequencing of TCR beta covered CD8+ and CD4+ T cells obtained from blood. While CD8+ and CD4+ T cells were isolated negatively, TEMRA cells were enriched by FACS. RNA was extracted with the RNeasy kit, and a quantity of about 0.45 to 1 ug was reverse transcribed using random hexamers. TCR beta CDR3 was amplified by immunoSEQ multiplex PCR. This amplification extended across 54 Vbeta and 13 Jbeta segments. Each CDR3 protein gets one entry after TCRdb re-called the immunoSEQ multiplex PCR reads with MiXCR. The repertoire includes about 250,000 distinct CDR3 sequences, about 94% of them detected once, and around 0.072% sits in the top ten. The CDR3 has 15 residues. Per germline, CDR1 GTSNPN and CDR2 SVGIG (reference sequence). The V end was cut by 2 bases, the J end by 0 bases, with 10 bases between.

Input material: CD4+ T cells from PBMCs. V gene TRBV30 combines with J gene TRBJ1-4; D call uncertain. This TCR was recovered from a human donor with multiple sclerosis. The CDR3 DNA is TGTGCCTGGAGTTCCTCAGCAGCAACTAATGAAAAACTGTTTTTT. Translation: CAWSSSAATNEKLFF.